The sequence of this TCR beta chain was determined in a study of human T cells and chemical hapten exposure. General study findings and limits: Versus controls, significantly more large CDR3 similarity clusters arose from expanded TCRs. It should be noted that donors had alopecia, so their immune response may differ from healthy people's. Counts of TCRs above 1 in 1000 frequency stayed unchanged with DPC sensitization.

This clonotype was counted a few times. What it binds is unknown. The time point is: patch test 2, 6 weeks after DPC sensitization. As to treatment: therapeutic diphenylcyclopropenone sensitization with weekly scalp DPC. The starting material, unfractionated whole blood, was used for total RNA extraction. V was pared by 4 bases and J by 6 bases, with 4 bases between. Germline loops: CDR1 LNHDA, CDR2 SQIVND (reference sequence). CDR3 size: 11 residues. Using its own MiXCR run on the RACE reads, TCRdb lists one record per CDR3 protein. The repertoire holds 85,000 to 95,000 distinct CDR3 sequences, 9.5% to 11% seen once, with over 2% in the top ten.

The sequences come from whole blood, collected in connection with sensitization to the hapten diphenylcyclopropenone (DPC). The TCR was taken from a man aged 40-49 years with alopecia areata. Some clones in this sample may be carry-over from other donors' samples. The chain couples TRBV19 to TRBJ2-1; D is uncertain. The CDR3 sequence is CASSTFNEQFF. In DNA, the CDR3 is TGTGCCAGTAGTACCTTCAATGAGCAGTTCTTC.